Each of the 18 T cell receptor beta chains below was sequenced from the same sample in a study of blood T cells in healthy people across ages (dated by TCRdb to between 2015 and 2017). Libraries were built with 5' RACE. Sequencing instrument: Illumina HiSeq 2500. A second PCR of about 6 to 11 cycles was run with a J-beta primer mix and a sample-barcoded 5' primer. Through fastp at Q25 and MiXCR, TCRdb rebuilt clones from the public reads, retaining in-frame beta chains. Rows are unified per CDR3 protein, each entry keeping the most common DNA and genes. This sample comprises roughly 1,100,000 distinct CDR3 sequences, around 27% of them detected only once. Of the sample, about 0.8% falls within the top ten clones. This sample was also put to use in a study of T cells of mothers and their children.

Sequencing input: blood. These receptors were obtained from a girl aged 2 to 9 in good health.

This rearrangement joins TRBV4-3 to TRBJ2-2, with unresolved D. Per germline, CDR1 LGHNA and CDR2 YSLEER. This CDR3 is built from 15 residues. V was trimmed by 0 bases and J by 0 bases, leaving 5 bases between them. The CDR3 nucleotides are TGCGCCAGCAGCCAAGATTTCCCGAACACCGGGGAGCTGTTTTTT. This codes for CASSQDFPNTGELFF.

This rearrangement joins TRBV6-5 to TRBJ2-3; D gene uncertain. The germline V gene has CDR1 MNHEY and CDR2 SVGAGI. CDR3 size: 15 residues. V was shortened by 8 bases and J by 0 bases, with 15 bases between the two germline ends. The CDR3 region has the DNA TGTGCCAGCTCCACTATCTTCTCTAGCACAGATACGCAGTATTTT. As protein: CASSTIFSSTDTQYF.

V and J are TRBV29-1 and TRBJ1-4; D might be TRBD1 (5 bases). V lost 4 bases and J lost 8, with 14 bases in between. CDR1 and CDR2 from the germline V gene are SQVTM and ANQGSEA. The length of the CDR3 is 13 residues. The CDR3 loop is CSVGGVGGEKLFF. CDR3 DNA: TGCAGCGTTGGCGGTGTGGGGGGGGAAAAACTGTTTTTT.

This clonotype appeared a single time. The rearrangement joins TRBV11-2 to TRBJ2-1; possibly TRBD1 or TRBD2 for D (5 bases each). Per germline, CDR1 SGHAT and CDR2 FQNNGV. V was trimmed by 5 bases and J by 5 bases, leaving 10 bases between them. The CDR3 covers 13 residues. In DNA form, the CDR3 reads TGTGCCAGCAGCCATCCGGGACACAATGAGCAGTTCTTC. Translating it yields CASSHPGHNEQFF.

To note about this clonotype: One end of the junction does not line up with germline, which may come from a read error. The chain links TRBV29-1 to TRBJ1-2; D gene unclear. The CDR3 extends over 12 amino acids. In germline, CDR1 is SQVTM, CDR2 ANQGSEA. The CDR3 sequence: CSVDVPYYDYTF. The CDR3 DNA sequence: TGCAGCGTTGATGTTCCGTACTATGACTACACCTTC.

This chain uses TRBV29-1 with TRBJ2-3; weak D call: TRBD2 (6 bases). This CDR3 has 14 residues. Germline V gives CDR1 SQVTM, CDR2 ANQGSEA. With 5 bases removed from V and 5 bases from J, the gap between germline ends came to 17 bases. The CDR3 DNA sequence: TGCAGCGTTTTGGGCGGGGAGACCGGAGATACGCAGTATTTT. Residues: CSVLGGETGDTQYF.

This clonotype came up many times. In DNA form, the CDR3 reads TGTGCCAGCAGCTTGACAGACCGCTATGGCTACACCTTC. This sequence encodes CASSLTDRYGYTF. The chain is built from TRBV7-2 and TRBJ1-2; D perhaps matches TRBD1 (5 bases). Trimming took off 3 bases at V and 4 bases at J, with 9 bases between the two ends. This CDR3 region has 13 residues. CDR1 and CDR2 (germline): SGHTA, FQGNSA.

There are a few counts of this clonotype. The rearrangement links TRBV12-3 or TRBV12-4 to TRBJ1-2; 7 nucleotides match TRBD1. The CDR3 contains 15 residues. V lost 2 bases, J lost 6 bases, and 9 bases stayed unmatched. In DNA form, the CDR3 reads TGTGCCAGCAGTTTAAGACAGGGATTCGAAAATGGCTACACCTTC. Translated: CASSLRQGFENGYTF.

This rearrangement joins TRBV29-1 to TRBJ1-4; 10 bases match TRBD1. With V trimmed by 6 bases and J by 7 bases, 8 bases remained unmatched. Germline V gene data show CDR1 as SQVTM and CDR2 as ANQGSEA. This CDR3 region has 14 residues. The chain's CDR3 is CSVRRGQGSEKLFF. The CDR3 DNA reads TGCAGCGTACGGCGGGGACAGGGGTCTGAAAAACTGTTTTTT. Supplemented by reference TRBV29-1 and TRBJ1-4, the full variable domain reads SAVISQKPSRDICQRGTSLTIQCQVDSQVTMMFWYRQQPGQSLTLIATANQGSEATYESGFVIDKFPISRPNLTFSTLTVSNMSPEDSSIYLCSVRRGQGSEKLFFGSGTQLSVL.

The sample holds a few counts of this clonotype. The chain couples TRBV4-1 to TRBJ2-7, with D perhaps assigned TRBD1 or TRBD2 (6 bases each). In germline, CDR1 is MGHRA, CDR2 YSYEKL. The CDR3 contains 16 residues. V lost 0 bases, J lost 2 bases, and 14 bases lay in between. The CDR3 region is CASSQDQVGGPYEQYF. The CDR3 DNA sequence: TGCGCCAGCAGCCAAGATCAAGTAGGGGGGCCCTACGAGCAGTACTTC.

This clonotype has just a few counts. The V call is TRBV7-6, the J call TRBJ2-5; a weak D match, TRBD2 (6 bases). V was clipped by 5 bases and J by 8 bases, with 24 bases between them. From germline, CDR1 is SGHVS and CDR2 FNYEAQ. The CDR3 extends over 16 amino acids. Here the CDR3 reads CASSLNSGVPDETQYF. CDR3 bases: TGTGCCAGCAGCCTTAATTCGGGGGTTCCTGACGAAACCCAGTACTTC.

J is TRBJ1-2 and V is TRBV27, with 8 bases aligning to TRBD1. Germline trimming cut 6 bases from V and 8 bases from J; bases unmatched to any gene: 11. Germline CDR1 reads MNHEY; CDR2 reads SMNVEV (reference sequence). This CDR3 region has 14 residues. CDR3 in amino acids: CASRHRTGLNGYTF. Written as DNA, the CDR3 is TGTGCCAGCAGGCATCGGACAGGGCTGAACGGCTACACCTTC.

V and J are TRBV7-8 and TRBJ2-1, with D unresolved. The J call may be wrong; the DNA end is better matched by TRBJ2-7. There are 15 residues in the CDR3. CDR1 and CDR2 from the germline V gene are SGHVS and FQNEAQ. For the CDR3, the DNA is TGTGCCAGCAGCTTACTCCCAATGTCCTCCTACGAGCAGTACTTC. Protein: CASSLLPMSSYEQYF.

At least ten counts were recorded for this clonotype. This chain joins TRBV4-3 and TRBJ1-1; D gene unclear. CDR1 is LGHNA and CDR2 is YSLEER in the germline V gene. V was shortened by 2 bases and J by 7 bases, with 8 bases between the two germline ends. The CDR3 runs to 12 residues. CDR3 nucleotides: TGCGCCAGCAGCCAAAGTCGTAATGAAGCTTTCTTT. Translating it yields CASSQSRNEAFF.

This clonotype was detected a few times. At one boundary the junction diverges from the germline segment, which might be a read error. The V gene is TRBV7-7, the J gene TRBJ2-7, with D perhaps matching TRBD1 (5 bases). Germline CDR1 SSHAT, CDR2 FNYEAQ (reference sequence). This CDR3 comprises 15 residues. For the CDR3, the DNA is TGTGCTAGCAGCTTAGGCCAGGGTTCGGCCTACGAGCAGTACTTC. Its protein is CASSLGQGSAYEQYF.

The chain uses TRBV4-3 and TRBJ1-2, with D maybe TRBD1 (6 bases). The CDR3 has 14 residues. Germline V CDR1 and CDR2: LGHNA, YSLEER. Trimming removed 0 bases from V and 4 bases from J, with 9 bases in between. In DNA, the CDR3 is TGCGCCAGCAGCCAAGACGAAGGGGGCTATGGCTACACCTTC. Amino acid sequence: CASSQDEGGYGYTF.

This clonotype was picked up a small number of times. The CDR3 DNA reads TGTGCCAGCAGCCAAGGGCTAGCGGGAGCAGCCTCCTACAATGAGCAGTTCTTC. Protein sequence: CASSQGLAGAASYNEQFF. The chain combines TRBV3-1 with TRBJ2-1, with TRBD2 matching 10 bases. J was trimmed by 0 bases and V by 1 base; bases with no gene match: 6. This CDR3 has 18 residues. From germline, CDR1 is LGHDT and CDR2 YNNKEL (reference sequence).

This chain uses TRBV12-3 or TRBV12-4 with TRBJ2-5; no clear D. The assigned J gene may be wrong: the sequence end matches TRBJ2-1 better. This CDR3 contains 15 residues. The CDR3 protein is CASSLEAGVEDEQFF. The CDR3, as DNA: TGTGCCAGCAGTTTAGAGGCAGGTGTTGAGGATGAGCAGTTCTTC.